This TCR beta chain was sequenced for a study of blood T cell repertoires in COVID-19. Study at large: There were acute and convalescent COVID-19 samples, and they came from the United States, Italy and Spain.

Sequenced by immunoSEQ multiplex PCR; TCRdb stores in-frame clones only, minus some. Among about 170,000 clones listed, 80% to 85% were seen once. V was cut by 8 bases and J by 4 bases, with 17 bases left in between. The CDR3 totals 14 residues. CDR1 is LNHDA and CDR2 is SQIVND in the germline V gene (reference sequence). The source is a human donor with acute or convalescent COVID-19. The donor label of this sample is uncertain. V gene TRBV19 combines with J gene TRBJ1-1; D is possibly TRBD1 (5 bases). The specimen was peripheral blood. The CDR3 sequence: CASSGGVRGTEAFF. DNA of the CDR3: TGTGCCAGTTCGGGCGGGGTGAGGGGCACTGAAGCTTTCTTT.